This T cell receptor (beta chain) was identified during a study of cytomegalovirus exposure and HLA in healthy donors. PCR was performed using 60 Vbeta and 13 Jbeta primers. Using immunoSEQ multiplex PCR, the repertoire was profiled, and TCRdb retains in-frame clones only, with some absent. The table includes fewer than 200,000 clones, around 90% detected once. Germline assignment: CDR1 GTSNPN and CDR2 SVGIG (reference sequence). The ends were cut back, 0 bases at V and 4 bases at J, with 13 bases in the middle. The CDR3 spans 15 residues. On this clone: Its antigen is unknown. Other DNA sequences within the sample encode an identical CDR3.

Study-wide results and caveats: Association with HLA alleles at 0.05 false discovery rate was found for 16,951 TCR beta sequences in a later analysis.

The clonotype was recovered from a boy between 2 and 10 years old in good health and CMV-seronegative. This chain uses TRBV30 with TRBJ1-5; D possibly corresponds to TRBD1 (5 bases). Material for sequencing was PBMCs. The CDR3 here is CAWSVWGDSNQPQHF. CDR3 coding DNA: TGTGCCTGGAGTGTATGGGGGGATAGTAATCAGCCCCAGCATTTT.